This TCR beta chain was observed in a study of patients and donors after allogeneic stem cell transplantation. CDR1 and CDR2 from the germline V gene are MNHEY and SMNVEV (reference sequence). V was pared by 8 bases and J by 4 bases, with 13 bases between. The CDR3 is 13 amino acids. In TCRdb, the RT-PCR reads were re-called with MiXCR into one record per CDR3 protein. The sample has approximately 150,000 distinct CDR3 sequences, about 32% seen once; the top ten hold approximately 3.5%. This chain uses TRBV27 with TRBJ2-3, with unresolved D. This sequence was found in a human donor who was either an allogeneic HSCT recipient or a stem cell or donor lymphocyte infusion donor (not recorded which). It is not recorded whose cells these are; they may come from a transplant donor. The sample consisted of blood, either unsorted or a sorted T cell fraction (not recorded which). CDR3 loop: CASAPEIADTQYF. CDR3 sequence (DNA): TGTGCCAGCGCCCCGGAAATTGCAGATACGCAGTATTTT.